A single count supports the clone carrying this T cell receptor beta chain. Original data processing: Reference gene primer amplification yielded estimated nucleated cell counts. Assay: immunoSEQ multiplex PCR; the TCRdb copy retains only in-frame clones and omits some. Clone size and the V and J calls come from that table; the DNA yielded D and trimming. The sample lists 250,000 to 300,000 clones, approximately 90% seen once, with less than 4% in the top ten. These data originate in a study of blood T cell repertoires in COVID-19. At the level of the study: Spain, Italy and the United States supplied samples that represented acute and convalescent COVID-19. In each case, the material was cDNA or gDNA derived from T cells, B-cell-depleted T cells, or PBMCs.

J was trimmed by 0 bases and V by 4 bases; bases with no gene match: 7. This CDR3 has 16 amino acids. CDR1 is SGDLS, CDR2 YYNGEE, per germline. The V call is TRBV9, the J call TRBJ2-1; 7 bases map to TRBD2. The sequenced sample was peripheral blood. This receptor was taken from a man aged 18-30 years with active or convalescent COVID-19. CDR3 region: CASSSPSGSSYNEQFF. Written as DNA, the CDR3 is TGTGCCAGCAGCTCCCCTAGCGGATCCTCCTACAATGAGCAGTTCTTC.